The T cell receptor beta chain under discussion was sequenced for a study of early T cells in non-severe SARS-CoV-2 infection. TCRdb analysed the 5' RACE reads with MiXCR anew, one entry per CDR3 protein. The repertoire holds 75,000 or so distinct CDR3 sequences, with about 11% as singletons. This clonotype has only a few counts. V was pared by 3 bases and J by 1 base, with 11 bases between. Germline CDR1 is SGHAT and CDR2 is FQNNGV. This CDR3 comprises 15 residues. The receptor was derived from an adult who was a healthcare worker with PCR-confirmed SARS-CoV-2 infection or an uninfected control (not recorded which). This sequence joins TRBV11-2 and TRBJ2-3; tentative D call: TRBD2 (6 bases). Sequenced material: whole blood. CDR3 region: CASSFLTGGTDTQYF. CDR3 nucleotides: TGTGCCAGCAGCTTTCTAACGGGGGGCACAGATACGCAGTATTTT.